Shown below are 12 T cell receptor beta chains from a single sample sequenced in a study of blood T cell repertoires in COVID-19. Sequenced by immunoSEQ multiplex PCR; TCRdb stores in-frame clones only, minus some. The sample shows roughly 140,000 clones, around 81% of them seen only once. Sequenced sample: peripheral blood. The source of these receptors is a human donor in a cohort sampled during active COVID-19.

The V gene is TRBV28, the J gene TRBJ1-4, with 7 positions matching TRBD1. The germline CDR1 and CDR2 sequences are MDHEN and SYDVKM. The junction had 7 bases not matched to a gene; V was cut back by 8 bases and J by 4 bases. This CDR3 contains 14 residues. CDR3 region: CASGAGTDNEKLFF. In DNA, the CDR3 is TGTGCCAGCGGCGCCGGGACAGATAATGAAAAACTGTTTTTT.

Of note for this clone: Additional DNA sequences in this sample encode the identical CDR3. CDR3 DNA: TGTGCCAGCAGCGTGGGTGACAGGAACTACGAGCAGTACTTC. Its translation is CASSVGDRNYEQYF. V gene TRBV9 combines with J gene TRBJ2-7; tentatively, D is TRBD1 (6 bases). Deletions cut 2 bases from V and 3 bases from J, with 12 bases between. The CDR3 contains 14 residues. The germline V gene encodes CDR1 SGDLS and CDR2 YYNGEE.

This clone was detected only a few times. The CDR3 DNA reads TGTGCCAGCAGCCTAACTACGAGGCAGCCCCAGCATTTT. This encodes CASSLTTRQPQHF. The V and J genes are TRBV3-1 (or the pseudogene TRBV3-2) and TRBJ1-5; D is undetermined. Germline-derived CDR1 and CDR2 are LGHDT and YNNKEL (reference sequence). V shed 4 bases and J shed 7 bases, with 11 bases lying between them. The CDR3 sequence is 13 residues long.

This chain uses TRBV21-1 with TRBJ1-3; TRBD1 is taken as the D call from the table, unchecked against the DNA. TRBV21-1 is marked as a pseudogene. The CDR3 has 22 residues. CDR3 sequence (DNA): TGTGCCAGCAGCAAAGCGCTTTTCAGGGGCCAACGACAGCGGCGACCCGGAAACACCATATATTTT. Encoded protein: CASSKALFRGQRQRRPGNTIYF.

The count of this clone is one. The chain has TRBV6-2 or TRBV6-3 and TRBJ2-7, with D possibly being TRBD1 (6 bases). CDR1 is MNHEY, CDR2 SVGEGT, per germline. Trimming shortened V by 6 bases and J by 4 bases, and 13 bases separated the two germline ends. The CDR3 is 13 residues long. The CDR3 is CASSPGEGYEQYF. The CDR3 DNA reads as TGTGCCAGCAGCCCAGGGGAAGGATACGAGCAGTACTTC.

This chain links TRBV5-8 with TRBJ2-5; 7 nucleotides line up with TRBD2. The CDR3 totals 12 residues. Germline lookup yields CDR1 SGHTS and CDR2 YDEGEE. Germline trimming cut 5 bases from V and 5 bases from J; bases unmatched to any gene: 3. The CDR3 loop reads CASSSGRETQYF. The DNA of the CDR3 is TGTGCCAGCAGTTCCGGGAGGGAGACCCAGTACTTC.

In nucleotides, the CDR3 is TGTGCCAGCAGTTTATACAGGGTAAACACTGAAGCTTTCTTT. It yields the protein CASSLYRVNTEAFF. The V gene is TRBV28, the J gene TRBJ1-1, with a tentative D call TRBD1 (6 bases). CDR1 MDHEN and CDR2 SYDVKM come from the germline V gene. This CDR3 has 14 residues. V lost 1 base to trimming and J lost 2 bases, with 8 bases between them.

CDR3 loop: CASSGGHGETQYF. CDR3 nucleotides: TGTGCCAGTAGTGGGGGACATGGAGAGACCCAGTACTTC. The chain combines TRBV19 with TRBJ2-5, with D perhaps TRBD1 (6 bases). Trimming stripped 5 bases from V and 4 bases from J, with 11 bases between. Looked up from germline, CDR1 is LNHDA and CDR2 is SQIVND (reference sequence). The CDR3 totals 13 residues.

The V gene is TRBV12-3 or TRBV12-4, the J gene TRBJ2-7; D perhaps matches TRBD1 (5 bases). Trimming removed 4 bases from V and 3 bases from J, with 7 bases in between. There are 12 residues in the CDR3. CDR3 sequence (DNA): TGTGCCAGCAGTTACAGGATCTACGAGCAGTACTTC. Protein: CASSYRIYEQYF.

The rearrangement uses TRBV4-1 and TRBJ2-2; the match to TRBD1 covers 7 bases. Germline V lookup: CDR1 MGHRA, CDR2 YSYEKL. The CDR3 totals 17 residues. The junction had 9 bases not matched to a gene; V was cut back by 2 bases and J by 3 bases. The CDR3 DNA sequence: TGCGCCAGCAGCCAAAAGCCCGGAACAGGGGACACCGGGGAGCTGTTTTTT. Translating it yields CASSQKPGTGDTGELFF.

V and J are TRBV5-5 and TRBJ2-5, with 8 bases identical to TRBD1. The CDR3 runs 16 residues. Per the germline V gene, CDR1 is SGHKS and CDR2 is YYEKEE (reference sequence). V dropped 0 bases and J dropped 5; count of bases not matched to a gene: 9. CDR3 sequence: CASSLASQGAGETQYF. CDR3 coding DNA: TGTGCCAGCAGCTTGGCCAGTCAGGGGGCCGGGGAGACCCAGTACTTC.

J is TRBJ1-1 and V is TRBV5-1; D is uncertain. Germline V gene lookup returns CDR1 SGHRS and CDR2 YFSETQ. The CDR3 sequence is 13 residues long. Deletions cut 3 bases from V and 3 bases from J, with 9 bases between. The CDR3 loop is CASSYSTYTEAFF. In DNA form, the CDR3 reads TGCGCCAGCAGCTATTCCACTTACACTGAAGCTTTCTTT.